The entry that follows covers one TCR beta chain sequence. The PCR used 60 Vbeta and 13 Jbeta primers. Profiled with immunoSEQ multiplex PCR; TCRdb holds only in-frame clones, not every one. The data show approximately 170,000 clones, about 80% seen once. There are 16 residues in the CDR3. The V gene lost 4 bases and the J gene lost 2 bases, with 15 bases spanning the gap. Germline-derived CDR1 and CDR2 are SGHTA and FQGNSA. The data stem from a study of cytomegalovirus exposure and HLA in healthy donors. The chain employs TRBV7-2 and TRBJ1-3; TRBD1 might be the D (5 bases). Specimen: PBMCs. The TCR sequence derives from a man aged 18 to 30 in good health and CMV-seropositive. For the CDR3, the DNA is TGTGCCAGCAGCTCCCTTTATACAGGACCTGGAAACACCATATATTTT. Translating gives CASSSLYTGPGNTIYF.